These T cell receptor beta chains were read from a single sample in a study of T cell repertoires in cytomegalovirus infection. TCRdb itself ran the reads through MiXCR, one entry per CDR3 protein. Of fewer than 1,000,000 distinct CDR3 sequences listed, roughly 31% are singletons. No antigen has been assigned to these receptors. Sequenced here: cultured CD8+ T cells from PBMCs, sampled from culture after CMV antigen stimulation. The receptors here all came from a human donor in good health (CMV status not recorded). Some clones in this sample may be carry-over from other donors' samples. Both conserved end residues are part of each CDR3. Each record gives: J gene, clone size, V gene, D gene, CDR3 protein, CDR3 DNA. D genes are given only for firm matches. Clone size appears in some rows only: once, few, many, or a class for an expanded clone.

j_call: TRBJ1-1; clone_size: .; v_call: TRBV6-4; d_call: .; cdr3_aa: CASSEESTGPNTEAFF; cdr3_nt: TGTGCCAGCAGTGAAGAGTCCACAGGTCCGAACACTGAAGCTTTCTTT
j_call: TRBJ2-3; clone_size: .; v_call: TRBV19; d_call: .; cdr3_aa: CASSIDNLADTQYF; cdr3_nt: TGTGCCAGTAGTATAGATAACCTAGCAGATACGCAGTATTTT
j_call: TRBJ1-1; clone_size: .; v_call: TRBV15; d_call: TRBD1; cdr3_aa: CATSTYRGGSTEAFF; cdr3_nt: TGTGCCACCAGCACCTACAGGGGTGGAAGCACTGAAGCTTTCTTT
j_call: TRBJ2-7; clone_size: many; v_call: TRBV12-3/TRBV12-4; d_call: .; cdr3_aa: CASRRAASYEQYF; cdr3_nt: TGTGCCAGCAGAAGGGCTGCGTCCTACGAGCAGTACTTC
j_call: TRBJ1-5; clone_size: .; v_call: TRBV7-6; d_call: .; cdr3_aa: CASSQTRGNQPQHF; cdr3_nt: TGTGCCAGCAGCCAGACCCGGGGCAATCAGCCCCAGCATTTT
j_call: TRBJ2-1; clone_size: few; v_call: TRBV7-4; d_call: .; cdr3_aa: CASSVRSEQFF; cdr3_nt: TGTGCCAGCAGCGTTAGGTCGGAGCAGTTCTTC
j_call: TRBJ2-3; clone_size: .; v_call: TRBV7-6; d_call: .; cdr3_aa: CASSPSEGLGDTQYF; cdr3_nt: TGTGCCAGCAGCCCGAGCGAGGGGCTGGGAGATACGCAGTATTTT
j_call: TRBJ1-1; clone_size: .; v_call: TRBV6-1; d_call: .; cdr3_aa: CASGRSTTDNTEAFF; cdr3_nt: TGTGCCAGCGGTAGGTCGACGACAGATAACACTGAAGCTTTCTTT
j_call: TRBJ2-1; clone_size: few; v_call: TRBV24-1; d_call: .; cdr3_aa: CATSEPAGYPYNEQFF; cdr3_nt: TGTGCCACCAGTGAGCCCGCCGGGTACCCCTACAATGAGCAGTTCTTC
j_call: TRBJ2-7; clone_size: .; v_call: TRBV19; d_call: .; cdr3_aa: CASSPGSRFAEQYF; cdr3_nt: TGTGCCAGTAGCCCAGGGTCCAGGTTTGCCGAGCAGTACTTC
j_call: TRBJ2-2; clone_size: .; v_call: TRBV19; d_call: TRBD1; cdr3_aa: CASSSPGGEQGSTGELFF; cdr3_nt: TGTGCCAGTAGTTCGCCCGGAGGTGAACAGGGGAGCACCGGGGAGCTGTTTTTT
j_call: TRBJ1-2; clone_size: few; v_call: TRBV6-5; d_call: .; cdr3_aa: CASSYSKWDGYTF; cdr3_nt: TGTGCCAGCAGTTACTCGAAATGGGATGGCTACACCTTC
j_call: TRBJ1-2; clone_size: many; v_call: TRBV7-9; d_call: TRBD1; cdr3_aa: CASSLWTGEGYTF; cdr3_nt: TGTGCCAGCAGCTTATGGACAGGGGAAGGCTACACCTTC
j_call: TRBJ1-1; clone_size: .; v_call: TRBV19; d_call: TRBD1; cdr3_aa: CASSMGTGTMNTEAFF; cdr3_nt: TGTGCCAGTAGTATGGGGACAGGGACCATGAACACTGAAGCTTTCTTT
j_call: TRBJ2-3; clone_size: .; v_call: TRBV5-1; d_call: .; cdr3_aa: CASSSSPWQGPTDTQYF; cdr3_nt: TGCGCCAGCAGCTCCTCTCCGTGGCAGGGACCCACAGATACGCAGTATTTT
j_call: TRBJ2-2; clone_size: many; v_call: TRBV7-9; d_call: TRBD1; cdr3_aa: CASSMTGANTGELFF; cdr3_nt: TGTGCCAGCAGCATGACAGGGGCGAACACCGGGGAGCTGTTTTTT
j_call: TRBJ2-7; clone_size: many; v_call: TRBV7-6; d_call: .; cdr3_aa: CASSLDPGLGYEQYF; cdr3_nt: TGTGCCAGCAGCTTAGATCCAGGGTTGGGCTACGAGCAGTACTTC